A few counts support the clone carrying this T cell receptor beta chain. Its target is unknown. The sample comes from a study of beta chain features in type 1 diabetes. Study-level findings and limits: Across all four CD4+ subsets, people with type 1 diabetes showed modestly shorter TCRB CDR3s.

TCRB transcripts that were expressed got sequenced, as all of the isolated RNA had been reverse transcribed. Using immunoSEQ multiplex PCR, the repertoire was profiled, and TCRdb retains in-frame clones only, with some absent. The table records 250,000 to 350,000 clones, roughly an eighth of them present only once. The CDR3 runs to 13 residues. Germline V gene lookup returns CDR1 SQVTM and CDR2 ANQGSEA. The V and J ends lost 3 bases and 5 bases, in that order; junction bases with no gene match: 2. What was sequenced was naive CD4+ T cells from blood. The TCR comes from a man aged 25-45 years with type 1 diabetes. The chain employs TRBV29-1 and TRBJ2-5, with 11 bases lining up with TRBD2. The CDR3 region is CSVDTSGSETQYF. The CDR3 DNA reads TGCAGCGTTGACACTAGCGGGAGTGAGACCCAGTACTTC.